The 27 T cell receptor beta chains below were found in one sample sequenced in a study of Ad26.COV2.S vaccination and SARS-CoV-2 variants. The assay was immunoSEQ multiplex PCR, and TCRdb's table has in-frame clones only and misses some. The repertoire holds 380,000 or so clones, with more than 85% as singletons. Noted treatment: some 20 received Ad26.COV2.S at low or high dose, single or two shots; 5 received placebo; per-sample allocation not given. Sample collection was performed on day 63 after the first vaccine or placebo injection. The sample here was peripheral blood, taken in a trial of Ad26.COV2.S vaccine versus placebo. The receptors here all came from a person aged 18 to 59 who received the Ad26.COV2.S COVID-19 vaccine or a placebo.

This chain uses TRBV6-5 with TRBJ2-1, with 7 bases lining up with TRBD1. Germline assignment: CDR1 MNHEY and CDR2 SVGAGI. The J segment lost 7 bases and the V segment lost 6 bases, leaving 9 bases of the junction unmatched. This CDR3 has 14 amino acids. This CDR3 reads CASSPTSGGNEQFF. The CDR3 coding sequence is TGTGCCAGCAGCCCAACGTCAGGGGGTAATGAGCAGTTCTTC.

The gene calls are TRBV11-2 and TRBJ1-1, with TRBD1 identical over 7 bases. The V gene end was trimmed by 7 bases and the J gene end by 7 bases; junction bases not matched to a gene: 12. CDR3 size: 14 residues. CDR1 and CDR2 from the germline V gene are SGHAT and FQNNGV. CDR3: CASTGGRGSGEAFF. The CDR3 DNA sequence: TGTGCCAGCACTGGGGGCAGGGGGTCGGGTGAAGCTTTCTTT.

CDR3 bases: TGTGCCAGCAGCTCCGACAGGACGCTAGCCAAAAACATTCAGTACTTC. Translation: CASSSDRTLAKNIQYF. The rearrangement links TRBV7-9 to TRBJ2-4; possibly TRBD1 for D (6 bases). Trimming stripped 4 bases from V and 0 bases from J, with 13 bases between. The CDR3 is made up of 16 amino acids. CDR1 SEHNR and CDR2 FQNEAQ come from the germline V gene (reference sequence).

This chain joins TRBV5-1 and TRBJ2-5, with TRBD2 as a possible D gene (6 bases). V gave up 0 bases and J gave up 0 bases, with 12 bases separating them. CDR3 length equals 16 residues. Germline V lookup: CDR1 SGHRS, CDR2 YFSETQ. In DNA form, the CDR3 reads TGCGCCAGCAGCTTGGTAATAGCGGAGTACCAAGAGACCCAGTACTTC. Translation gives CASSLVIAEYQETQYF.

This chain's CDR3 is CASSQQNRGIYGYTF. CDR3 sequence (DNA): TGTGCCAGTAGCCAACAAAACAGGGGGATCTATGGCTACACCTTC. The V call is TRBV19, the J call TRBJ1-2; 8 nucleotides match TRBD1. CDR1 LNHDA and CDR2 SQIVND come from the germline V gene (reference sequence). The J segment lost 4 bases and the V segment lost 6 bases, leaving 10 bases of the junction unmatched. CDR3 length equals 15 residues.

CDR3 region: CASSGLAGGIDTQYF. CDR3 bases: TGTGCCAGCAGTGGACTAGCGGGAGGGATAGATACGCAGTATTTT. The chain recombines TRBV27 with TRBJ2-3; 15 bases match TRBD2. Germline loops: CDR1 MNHEY, CDR2 SMNVEV (reference sequence). This CDR3 region has 15 residues. Trimming at V came to 5 bases and at J to 5 bases, leaving 2 bases not matched to a gene.

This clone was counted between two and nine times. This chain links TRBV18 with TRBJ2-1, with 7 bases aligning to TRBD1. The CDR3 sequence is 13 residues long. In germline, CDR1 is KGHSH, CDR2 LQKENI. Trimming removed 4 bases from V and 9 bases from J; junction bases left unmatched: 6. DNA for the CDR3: TGTGCCAGCTCACTAACAGGGGTTGGTGAGCAGTTCTTC. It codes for CASSLTGVGEQFF.

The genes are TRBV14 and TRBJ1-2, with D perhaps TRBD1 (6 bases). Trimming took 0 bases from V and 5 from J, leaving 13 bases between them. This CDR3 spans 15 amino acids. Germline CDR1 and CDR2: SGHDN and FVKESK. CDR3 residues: CASSQDSRGAYGYTF. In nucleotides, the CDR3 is TGTGCCAGCAGCCAAGATAGTCGGGGGGCTTATGGCTACACCTTC.

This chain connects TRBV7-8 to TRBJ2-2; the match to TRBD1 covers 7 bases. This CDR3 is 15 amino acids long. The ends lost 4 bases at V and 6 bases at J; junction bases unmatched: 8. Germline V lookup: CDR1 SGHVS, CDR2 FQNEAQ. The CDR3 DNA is TGTGCCAGCAGCTCGCCGGGACAGCAAGCCGGGGAGCTGTTTTTT. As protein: CASSSPGQQAGELFF.

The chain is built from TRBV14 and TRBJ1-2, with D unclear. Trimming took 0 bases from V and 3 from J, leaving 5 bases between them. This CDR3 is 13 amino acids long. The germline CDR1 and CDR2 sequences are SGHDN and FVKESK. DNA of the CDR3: TGTGCCAGCAGCCAAGAGGGATACTATGGCTACACCTTC. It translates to CASSQEGYYGYTF.

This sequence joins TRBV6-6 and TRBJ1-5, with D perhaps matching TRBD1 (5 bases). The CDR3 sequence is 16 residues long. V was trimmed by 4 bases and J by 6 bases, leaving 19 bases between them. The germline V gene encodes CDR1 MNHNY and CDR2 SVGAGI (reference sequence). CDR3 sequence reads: CASSSAAGRALQPQHF. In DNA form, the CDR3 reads TGTGCCAGCAGTTCCGCCGCAGGGCGGGCTCTTCAGCCCCAGCATTTT.

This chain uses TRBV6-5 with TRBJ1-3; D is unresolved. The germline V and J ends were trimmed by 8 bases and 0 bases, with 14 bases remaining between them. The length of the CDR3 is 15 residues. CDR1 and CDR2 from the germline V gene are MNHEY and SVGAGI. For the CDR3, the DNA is TGTGCCAGCCTCCCGAGATGGGGCTCTGGAAACACCATATATTTT. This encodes CASLPRWGSGNTIYF.

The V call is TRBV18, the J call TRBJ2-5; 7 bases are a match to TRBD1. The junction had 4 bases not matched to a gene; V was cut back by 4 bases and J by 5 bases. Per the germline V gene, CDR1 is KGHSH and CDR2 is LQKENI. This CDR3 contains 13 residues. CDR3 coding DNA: TGTGCCAGCTCACGACAGGGTTACGAGACCCAGTACTTC. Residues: CASSRQGYETQYF.

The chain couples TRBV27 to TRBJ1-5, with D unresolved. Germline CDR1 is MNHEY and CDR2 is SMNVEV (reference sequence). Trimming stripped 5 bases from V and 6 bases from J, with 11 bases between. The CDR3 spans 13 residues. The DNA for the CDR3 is TGTGCCAGCAGTGTCTGGGGAGGTCAGCCCCAGCATTTT. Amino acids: CASSVWGGQPQHF.

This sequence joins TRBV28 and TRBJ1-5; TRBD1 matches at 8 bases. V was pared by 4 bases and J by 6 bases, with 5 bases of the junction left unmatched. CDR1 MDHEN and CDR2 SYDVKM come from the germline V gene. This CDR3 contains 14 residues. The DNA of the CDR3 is TGTGCCAGCAGTTCCAGGGGGCGCGGTCAGCCCCAGCATTTT. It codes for CASSSRGRGQPQHF. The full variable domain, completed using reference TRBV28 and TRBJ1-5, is DVKVTQSSRYLVKRTGEKVFLECVQDMDHENMFWYRQDPGLGLRLIYFSYDVKMKEKGDIPEGYSVSREKKERFSLILESASTNQTSMYLCASSSRGRGQPQHFGDGTRLSIL.

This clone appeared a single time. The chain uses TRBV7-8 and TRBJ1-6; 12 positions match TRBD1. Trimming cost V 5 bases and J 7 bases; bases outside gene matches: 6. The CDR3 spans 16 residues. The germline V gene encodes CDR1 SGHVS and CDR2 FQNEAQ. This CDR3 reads CASSQGQGARNSPLHF. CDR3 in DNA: TGTGCCAGCAGCCAGGGACAGGGGGCAAGGAATTCACCCCTCCACTTT.

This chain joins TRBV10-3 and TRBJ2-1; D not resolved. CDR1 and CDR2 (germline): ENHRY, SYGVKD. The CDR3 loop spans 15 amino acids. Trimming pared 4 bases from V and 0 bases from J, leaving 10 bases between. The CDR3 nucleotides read TGTGCCATCAGTGGGACCGAGAGCTCCTACAATGAGCAGTTCTTC. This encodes CAISGTESSYNEQFF.

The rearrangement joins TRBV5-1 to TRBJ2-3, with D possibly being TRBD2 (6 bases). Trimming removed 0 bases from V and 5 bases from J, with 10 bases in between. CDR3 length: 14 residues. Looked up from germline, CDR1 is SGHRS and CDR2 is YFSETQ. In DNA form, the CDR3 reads TGCGCCAGCAGCTTGGCGGGAGCAGGAGATACGCAGTATTTT. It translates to CASSLAGAGDTQYF.

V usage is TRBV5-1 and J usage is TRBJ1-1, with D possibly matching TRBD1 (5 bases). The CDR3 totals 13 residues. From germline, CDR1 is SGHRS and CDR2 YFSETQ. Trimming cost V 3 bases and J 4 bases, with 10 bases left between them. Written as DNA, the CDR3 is TGCGCCAGCAGCTACGGGGGGACCACTGAAGCTTTCTTT. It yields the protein CASSYGGTTEAFF.

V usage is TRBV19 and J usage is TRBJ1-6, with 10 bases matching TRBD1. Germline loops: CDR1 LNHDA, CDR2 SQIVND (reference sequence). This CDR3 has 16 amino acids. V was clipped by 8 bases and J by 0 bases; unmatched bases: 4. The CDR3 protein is CASGDRGSSYNSPLHF. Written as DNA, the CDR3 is TGTGCCAGTGGGGACAGGGGAAGCTCCTATAATTCACCCCTCCACTTT.

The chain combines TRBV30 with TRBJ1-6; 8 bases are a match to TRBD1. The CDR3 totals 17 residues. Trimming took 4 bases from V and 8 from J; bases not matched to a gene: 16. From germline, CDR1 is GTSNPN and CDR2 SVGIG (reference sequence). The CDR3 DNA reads TGTGCCTGGAACCCGGGAGGGCTGGCAGGGGGCTATTCACCCCTCCACTTT. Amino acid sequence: CAWNPGGLAGGYSPLHF.

CDR3 coding DNA: TGTGCCAGCAGCCCCGGGACAGGGTCCTACGAGCAGTACTTC. It translates to CASSPGTGSYEQYF. The chain uses TRBV6-4 and TRBJ2-7; 9 nucleotides align to TRBD1. V was pared by 6 bases and J by 1 base, with 4 bases of the junction left unmatched. The CDR3 is made up of 14 amino acids. CDR1 MRHNA and CDR2 SNTAGT come from the germline V gene.

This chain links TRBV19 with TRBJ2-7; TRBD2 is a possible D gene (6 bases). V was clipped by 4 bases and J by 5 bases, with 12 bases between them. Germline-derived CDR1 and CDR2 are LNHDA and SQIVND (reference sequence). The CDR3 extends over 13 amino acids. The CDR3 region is CASSNQGLDEQYF. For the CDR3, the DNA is TGTGCCAGTAGTAATCAGGGACTCGACGAGCAGTACTTC.

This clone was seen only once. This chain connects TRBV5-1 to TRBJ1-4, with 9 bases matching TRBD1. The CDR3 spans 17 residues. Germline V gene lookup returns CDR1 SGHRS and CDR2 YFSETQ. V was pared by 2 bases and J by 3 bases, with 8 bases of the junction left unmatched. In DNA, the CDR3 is TGCGCCAGCAGCTTCAGAACAGGGGGCGCGTCTAATGAAAAACTGTTTTTT. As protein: CASSFRTGGASNEKLFF.

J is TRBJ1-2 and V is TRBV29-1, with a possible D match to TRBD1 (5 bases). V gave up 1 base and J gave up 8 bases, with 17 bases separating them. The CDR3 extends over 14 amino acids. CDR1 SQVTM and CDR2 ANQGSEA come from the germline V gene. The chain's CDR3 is CSVEAVGQGRGYTF. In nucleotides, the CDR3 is TGCAGCGTTGAAGCCGTGGGGCAGGGCAGGGGCTACACCTTC.

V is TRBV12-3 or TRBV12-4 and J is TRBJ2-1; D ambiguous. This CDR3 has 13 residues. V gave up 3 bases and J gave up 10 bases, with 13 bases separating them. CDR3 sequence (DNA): TGTGCCAGCAGTTTGATGGGGATTGGGGAGCAGTTCTTC. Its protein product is CASSLMGIGEQFF.

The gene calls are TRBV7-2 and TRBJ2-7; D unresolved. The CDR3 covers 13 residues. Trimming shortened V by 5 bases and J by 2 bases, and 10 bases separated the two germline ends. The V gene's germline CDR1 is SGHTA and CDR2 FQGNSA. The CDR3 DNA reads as TGTGCCAGCAGCCCGCAGACGCCCTACGAGCAGTACTTC. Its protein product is CASSPQTPYEQYF.